The 30 T cell receptor beta chains below were found in one sample sequenced in a study of shared clonotypes between healthy human individuals. Naive CD8 cells, CD45RO-negative and positively selected for CCR7, excluded terminally differentiated effector memory CD45RA+ cells. Profiled with immunoSEQ multiplex PCR; TCRdb holds only in-frame clones, not every one. The table shows some 2,000,000 clones, with approximately 95% occurring only once. The sample was naive CD8+ T cells sorted from blood. The receptors here all came from a man between 18 and 35 years old in good health.

This chain uses TRBV7-9 with TRBJ2-3; TRBD2 is a possible D gene (6 bases). This CDR3 contains 14 residues. Per the germline V gene, CDR1 is SEHNR and CDR2 is FQNEAQ (reference sequence). The V gene lost 0 bases and the J gene lost 6 bases, with 10 bases spanning the gap. CDR3 protein: CASSLAPRGDTQYF. DNA of the CDR3: TGTGCCAGCAGCTTAGCGCCCCGGGGGGATACGCAGTATTTT.

The chain carries TRBV5-5 and TRBJ2-7; D remains ambiguous. Germline V CDR1 and CDR2: SGHKS, YYEKEE (reference sequence). CDR3 length: 13 residues. The V end was cut by 0 bases, the J end by 6 bases, with 10 bases between. Here the CDR3 DNA reads TGTGCCAGCAGCTTGGATTACGGTCCCGAGCAGTACTTC. Protein product: CASSLDYGPEQYF.

The genes are TRBV19 and TRBJ2-5; D may be TRBD1 or TRBD2 (5 bases each). V was clipped by 7 bases and J by 3 bases, with 12 bases between them. There are 13 residues in the CDR3. CDR1 is LNHDA, CDR2 SQIVND, per germline (reference sequence). Here the CDR3 reads CASKWDDEETQYF. The CDR3 DNA is TGTGCCAGTAAATGGGACGACGAAGAGACCCAGTACTTC.

A note on this clone: Different DNA sequences within this sample yield the same CDR3. This rearrangement joins TRBV9 to TRBJ2-2; D unresolved. The CDR3 has 14 residues. Germline-derived CDR1 and CDR2 are SGDLS and YYNGEE. V lost 0 bases and J lost 4, with 7 bases in between. The chain's CDR3 is CASSVAGVTGELFF. In DNA form, the CDR3 reads TGTGCCAGCAGCGTAGCAGGAGTCACCGGGGAGCTGTTTTTT.

This rearrangement joins TRBV9 to TRBJ1-1, with D perhaps TRBD1 (5 bases). The length of the CDR3 is 15 residues. Trimming cost V 0 bases and J 3 bases, with 12 bases left between them. Per the germline V gene, CDR1 is SGDLS and CDR2 is YYNGEE. The CDR3 loop reads CASSVEEGAHTEAFF. The CDR3 region has the DNA TGTGCCAGCAGCGTAGAAGAAGGGGCGCACACTGAAGCTTTCTTT.

Worth noting for this clone: This same CDR3 is encoded by further DNA sequences in the sample. The chain joins TRBV29-1 to TRBJ2-7; D remains unclear. The germline V gene encodes CDR1 SQVTM and CDR2 ANQGSEA. V was pared by 4 bases and J by 0 bases, with 10 bases between. The CDR3 totals 13 residues. The CDR3 nucleotides are TGCAGCGTTGCCGGGCCGAGCTCCTACGAGCAGTACTTC. The encoded protein is CSVAGPSSYEQYF.

V usage is TRBV4-1 and J usage is TRBJ2-5; 10 bases map to TRBD2. Per the germline V gene, CDR1 is MGHRA and CDR2 is YSYEKL. Trimming cost V 0 bases and J 3 bases; bases outside gene matches: 4. CDR3 length: 16 residues. CDR3 protein: CASSQDRTSGEETQYF. DNA for the CDR3: TGCGCCAGCAGCCAAGATCGGACTAGCGGAGAAGAGACCCAGTACTTC.

The CDR3 here is CASSPFGGRGEQFF. The CDR3 DNA follows: TGTGCCAGCAGCCCATTTGGCGGGAGAGGTGAGCAGTTCTTC. The chain is built from TRBV4-2 and TRBJ2-1, with 7 bases matching TRBD2. Germline CDR1 is LGHNA and CDR2 is YNFKEQ. V lost 4 bases, J lost 9 bases, and 9 bases stayed unmatched. CDR3 size: 14 residues.

The chain employs TRBV7-9 and TRBJ2-3, with 9 nucleotides matching TRBD1. This CDR3 has 14 amino acids. V dropped 6 bases and J dropped 5; count of bases not matched to a gene: 6. The germline gives CDR1 SEHNR, CDR2 FQNEAQ (reference sequence). CDR3 region: CASSWDREIDTQYF. CDR3 nucleotides: TGTGCCAGCAGTTGGGACAGGGAAATAGATACGCAGTATTTT. The whole variable domain, filled in from reference TRBV7-9 and TRBJ2-3, reads DTGVSQNPRHKITKRGQNVTFRCDPISEHNRLYWYRQTLGQGPEFLTYFQNEAQLEKSRLLSDRFSAERPKGSFSTLEIQRTEQGDSAMYLCASSWDREIDTQYFGPGTRLTVL.

This chain links TRBV6-1 with TRBJ2-7; TRBD1 matches 8 bases. V lost 8 bases to trimming and J lost 3 bases; unmatched junction nucleotides: 9. This CDR3 spans 14 amino acids. CDR1 and CDR2 (germline): MNHNS, SASEGT. The CDR3 loop reads CASLPGTGSYEQYF. The CDR3 bases are TGTGCCAGCTTACCCGGGACAGGAAGCTACGAGCAGTACTTC.

This chain joins TRBV5-1 and TRBJ1-1; TRBD1 matches 8 bases. The V gene end was trimmed by 3 bases and the J gene end by 1 base; junction bases not matched to a gene: 8. Germline V CDR1 and CDR2: SGHRS, YFSETQ. The CDR3 has 16 residues. Here the CDR3 reads CASSWGQGAQNTEAFF. The CDR3 coding sequence is TGCGCCAGCAGCTGGGGGCAGGGGGCGCAGAACACTGAAGCTTTCTTT.

The gene calls are TRBV4-3 and TRBJ2-1; TRBD2 aligns across 11 bases. After removal of 0 bases from V and 9 bases from J, the junction contained 7 bases not matched to a gene. Germline CDR1 and CDR2: LGHNA and YSLEER. The CDR3 spans 16 residues. As DNA, the CDR3 is TGCGCCAGCAGCCAAGAGGTACTAGCGGGAGCCGGTGAGCAGTTCTTC. Translation gives CASSQEVLAGAGEQFF.

This chain joins TRBV4-1 and TRBJ2-6; D unclear. Per germline, CDR1 MGHRA and CDR2 YSYEKL. The length of the CDR3 is 16 residues. Between the trimmed V and J ends, which lost 1 base and 1 base, there was a span of 8 bases. The chain's CDR3 is CASSQGSLSGANVLTF. In DNA form, the CDR3 reads TGCGCCAGCAGCCAAGGTTCGCTTTCTGGGGCCAACGTCCTGACTTTC.

The gene calls are TRBV30 and TRBJ2-3; perhaps TRBD2 as D (5 bases). The CDR3 totals 15 residues. The V gene's germline CDR1 is GTSNPN and CDR2 SVGIG (reference sequence). The V end lost 0 bases, the J end lost 6 bases, and 16 bases lay between the germline ends. The CDR3 here is CAWSVSDWTSDTQYF. The CDR3 coding sequence is TGTGCCTGGAGTGTATCGGATTGGACTTCCGATACGCAGTATTTT.

Notes on this clone: Within the sample, other DNA sequences also encode this same CDR3. The V and J genes are TRBV7-9 and TRBJ1-5; D is uncertain. V lost 3 bases and J lost 6, with 6 bases in between. The CDR3 covers 12 residues. In germline, CDR1 is SEHNR, CDR2 FQNEAQ (reference sequence). The CDR3 here is CASSLPGQPQHF. For the CDR3, the DNA is TGTGCCAGCAGCTTGCCGGGTCAGCCCCAGCATTTT.

The chain joins TRBV5-4 to TRBJ2-7; D unclear. There are 15 residues in the CDR3. The germline V gene encodes CDR1 SGHNT and CDR2 YYREEE (reference sequence). Trimming pared 5 bases from V and 3 bases from J, leaving 18 bases between. As DNA, the CDR3 is TGTGCCAGCAGTCACGCTGAGGTACCATACTACGAGCAGTACTTC. Translation gives CASSHAEVPYYEQYF.

The chain is built from TRBV11-2 and TRBJ2-3; D gene unclear. The length of the CDR3 is 12 residues. Germline CDR1 and CDR2: SGHAT and FQNNGV. V gave up 3 bases and J gave up 6 bases, with 7 bases separating them. The CDR3: CASSFTPDTQYF. The CDR3, as DNA: TGTGCCAGCAGCTTTACACCTGATACGCAGTATTTT.

The rearrangement links TRBV7-2 to TRBJ2-7, with a tentative D call TRBD2 (7 bases). The CDR3 is 15 amino acids. The V end lost 2 bases, the J end lost 3 bases, and 14 bases lay between the germline ends. The germline gives CDR1 SGHTA, CDR2 FQGNSA. CDR3 nucleotide sequence: TGTGCCAGCAGCTTAAGGGAGGGGGAAGTCTACGAGCAGTACTTC. This encodes CASSLREGEVYEQYF.

V and J are TRBV5-1 and TRBJ1-3; no firm D call. Deletions cut 1 base from V and 0 bases from J, with 11 bases between. Germline V gives CDR1 SGHRS, CDR2 YFSETQ. The CDR3 is 16 residues long. CDR3: CASSLRERDSGNTIYF. CDR3 nucleotide sequence: TGCGCCAGCAGCTTGCGAGAAAGGGACTCTGGAAACACCATATATTTT. The full variable domain, its missing parts supplied by reference TRBV5-1 and TRBJ1-3, is KAGVTQTPRYLIKTRGQQVTLSCSPISGHRSVSWYQQTPGQGLQFLFEYFSETQRNKGNFPGRFSGRQFSNSRSEMNVSTLELGDSALYLCASSLRERDSGNTIYFGEGSWLTVV.

The chain links TRBV7-9 to TRBJ2-5; a possible D gene is TRBD2 (6 bases). The CDR3 loop spans 15 amino acids. Germline loops: CDR1 SEHNR, CDR2 FQNEAQ (reference sequence). With 3 bases removed from V and 0 bases from J, the gap between germline ends came to 11 bases. The CDR3 reads CASSFPIADQETQYF. CDR3 bases: TGTGCCAGCAGCTTCCCTATAGCGGACCAAGAGACCCAGTACTTC.

V usage is TRBV4-3 and J usage is TRBJ2-3, with 8 bases identical to TRBD2. Germline loops: CDR1 LGHNA, CDR2 YSLEER. V shed 0 bases and J 4 bases; nucleotides not matched to a gene: 6. There are 16 residues in the CDR3. CDR3 coding DNA: TGCGCCAGCAGCCAAGAAGTAGCGGGAAGCTCAGATACGCAGTATTTT. Translated, it gives CASSQEVAGSSDTQYF.

The chain joins TRBV14 to TRBJ1-1; tentatively, D is TRBD1 (5 bases). The CDR3 has 11 residues. V was pared by 3 bases and J by 10 bases, with 9 bases between. Per the germline V gene, CDR1 is SGHDN and CDR2 is FVKESK. The CDR3 bases are TGTGCCAGCAGCCAGGGGGGACGAGCTTTCTTT. Translating gives CASSQGGRAFF.

The chain is built from TRBV7-8 and TRBJ2-7; weak D call: TRBD1 (5 bases). This CDR3 is built from 15 residues. Germline V gene sequence: CDR1 SGHVS, CDR2 FQNEAQ. V lost 1 base, J lost 5 bases, and 15 bases lay in between. The DNA for the CDR3 is TGTGCCAGCAGCTTAGGGCAGGGAATGAGACACGAGCAGTACTTC. It encodes CASSLGQGMRHEQYF.

J is TRBJ1-5 and V is TRBV6-1, with 7 bases that match TRBD1. Germline CDR1 is MNHNS and CDR2 is SASEGT. The CDR3 runs 14 residues. V lost 6 bases, J lost 5 bases, and 7 bases stayed unmatched. CDR3 nucleotide sequence: TGTGCCAGCAGCCGCAGGGGGTTGGATCAGCCCCAGCATTTT. Its translation: CASSRRGLDQPQHF.

The rearrangement links TRBV2 to TRBJ1-1; no clear D. The CDR3 extends over 14 amino acids. V gave up 1 base and J gave up 0 bases, with 6 bases separating them. Looked up from germline, CDR1 is SNHLY and CDR2 is FYNNEI. This CDR3 reads CASSEVGLNTEAFF. The CDR3 region has the DNA TGTGCCAGCAGTGAAGTAGGGCTGAACACTGAAGCTTTCTTT.

The chain recombines TRBV6-6 with TRBJ2-7, with TRBD2 matching 11 bases. CDR3 size: 15 residues. From germline, CDR1 is MNHNY and CDR2 SVGAGI (reference sequence). Trimming at V came to 10 bases and at J to 5 bases, leaving 13 bases not matched to a gene. The CDR3 loop reads CATDPSSGRLNEQYF. In nucleotides, the CDR3 is TGTGCCACCGACCCTTCTAGCGGGAGGCTCAACGAGCAGTACTTC.

In regard to this clone: Other nucleotide sequences in the sample specify the same CDR3. The rearrangement joins TRBV4-1 to TRBJ2-2, with 7 bases matching TRBD2. The CDR3 sequence is 15 residues long. V dropped 6 bases and J dropped 1; count of bases not matched to a gene: 5. The germline V gene has CDR1 MGHRA and CDR2 YSYEKL. The CDR3 DNA reads TGCGCCAGCAGTCCCACGGGAGGGAACACCGGGGAGCTGTTTTTT. The encoded protein is CASSPTGGNTGELFF.

This chain connects TRBV4-1 to TRBJ2-5; 7 bases are shared with TRBD2. CDR1 and CDR2 from the germline V gene are MGHRA and YSYEKL. The CDR3 totals 16 residues. V trimming: 0 bases; J trimming: 6 bases; junction bases outside the gene matches: 10. CDR3: CASSQDTSGGSKTQYF. The CDR3 DNA sequence: TGCGCCAGCAGCCAAGATACTTCGGGAGGCTCTAAGACCCAGTACTTC.

This sequence joins TRBV2 and TRBJ2-3; possibly TRBD1 or TRBD2 for D (6 bases each). Germline values: CDR1 SNHLY, CDR2 FYNNEI. The CDR3 consists of 12 residues. V lost 5 bases and J lost 4, with 7 bases in between. The CDR3: CASSRGADTQYF. DNA of the CDR3: TGTGCCAGCAGTAGGGGGGCAGATACGCAGTATTTT.

The chain carries TRBV28 and TRBJ1-5, with D perhaps TRBD1 (5 bases). Looked up from germline, CDR1 is MDHEN and CDR2 is SYDVKM. V was pared by 8 bases and J by 3 bases, with 11 bases between. The CDR3 consists of 13 residues. This CDR3 reads CASGDGYNQPQHF. Here the CDR3 DNA reads TGTGCCAGCGGGGACGGGTACAATCAGCCCCAGCATTTT.